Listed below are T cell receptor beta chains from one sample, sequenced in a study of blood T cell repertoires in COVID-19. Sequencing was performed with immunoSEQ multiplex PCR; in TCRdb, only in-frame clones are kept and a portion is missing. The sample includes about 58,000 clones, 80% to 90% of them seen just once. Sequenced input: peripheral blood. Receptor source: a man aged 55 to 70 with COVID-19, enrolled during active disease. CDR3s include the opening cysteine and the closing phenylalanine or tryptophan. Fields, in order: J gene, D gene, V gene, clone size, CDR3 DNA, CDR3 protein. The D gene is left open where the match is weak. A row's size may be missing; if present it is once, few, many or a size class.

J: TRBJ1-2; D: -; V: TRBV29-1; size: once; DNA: TGCAGCGTCCCGGGACAAGAGTTTGGCTACACCTTC; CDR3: CSVPGQEFGYTF
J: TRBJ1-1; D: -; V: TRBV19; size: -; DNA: TGTGCCACTCGACTCGGACAGTACACTGAAGCTTTCTTT; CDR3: CATRLGQYTEAFF
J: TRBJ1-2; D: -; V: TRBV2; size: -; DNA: TGTGCCAGCAGTGGGACTGACTATGGCTACACCTTC; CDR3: CASSGTDYGYTF
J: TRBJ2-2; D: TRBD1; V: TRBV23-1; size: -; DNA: TGCGCCAGCAGTCAATTTCCGGACAGGGGGGCCACCGGGGAGCTGTTTTTT; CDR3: CASSQFPDRGATGELFF
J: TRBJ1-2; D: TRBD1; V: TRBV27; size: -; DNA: TGTGCCAGCAGTTTCACCACAGGGGGCGACAACTATGGCTACACCTTC; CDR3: CASSFTTGGDNYGYTF
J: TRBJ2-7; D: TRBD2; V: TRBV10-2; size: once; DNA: TGCGCCAGCAGTGTTTCCTCACTAGCGGGAGGACCCTACGAGCAGTACTTC; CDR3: CASSVSSLAGGPYEQYF
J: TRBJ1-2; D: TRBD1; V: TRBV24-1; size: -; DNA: TGTGCCACCAGTCGACAGGGCTATGGCTACACCTTC; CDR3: CATSRQGYGYTF
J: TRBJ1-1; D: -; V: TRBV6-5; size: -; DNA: TGTGCCAGCAGTTACGGGGAGAGCACTGAAGCTTTCTTT; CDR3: CASSYGESTEAFF
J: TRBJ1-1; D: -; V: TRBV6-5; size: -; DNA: TGTGCCAGCAGACCCGGGGGACGGCCGGAAGCTTTCTTT; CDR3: CASRPGGRPEAFF
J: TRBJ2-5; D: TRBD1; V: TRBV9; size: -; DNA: TGTGCCAGCAGCGTAGCTGCAGGGGGTGCAGAGACCCAGTACTTC; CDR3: CASSVAAGGAETQYF
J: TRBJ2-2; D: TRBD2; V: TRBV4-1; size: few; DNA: TGCGCCAGCAGCCTTAGTAGCGGGGGGCGCAACACCGGGGAGCTGTTTTTT; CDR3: CASSLSSGGRNTGELFF
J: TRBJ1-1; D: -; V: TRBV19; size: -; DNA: TGTGCCAGTAACTCCGGGGATGGTATTTTGGACACTGAAGCTTTCTTT; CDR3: CASNSGDGILDTEAFF
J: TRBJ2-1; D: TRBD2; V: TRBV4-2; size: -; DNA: TGTGCCAGCAGCCACCCGGGACTAGCTCCGAGCTCCTACAATGAGCAGTTCTTC; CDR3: CASSHPGLAPSSYNEQFF
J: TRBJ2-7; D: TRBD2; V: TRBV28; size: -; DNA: TGTGCCAGCAGTGTACTAGCGGGGGAGTACGAGCAGTACTTC; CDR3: CASSVLAGEYEQYF
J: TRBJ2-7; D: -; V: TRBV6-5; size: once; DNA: TGTGCCAGCAGTTACTCGTACTGGTCCTCCTACGAGCAGTACTTC; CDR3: CASSYSYWSSYEQYF
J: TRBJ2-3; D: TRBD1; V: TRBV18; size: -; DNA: TGTGCCACCAGTCCGACGACAGGGGGGGATACGCAGTATTTT; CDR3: CATSPTTGGDTQYF
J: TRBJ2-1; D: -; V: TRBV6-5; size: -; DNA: TGTGCCAGTACTACCTTCCAAGCCGGCTACAATGAGCAGTTCTTC; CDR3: CASTTFQAGYNEQFF
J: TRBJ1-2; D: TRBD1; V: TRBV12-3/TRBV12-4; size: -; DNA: TGTGCCAGCAGTAGGACAGGGATCGGCTACACCTTC; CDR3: CASSRTGIGYTF
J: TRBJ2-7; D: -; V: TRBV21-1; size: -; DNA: TGTGCCAGCAGCAAAGATCAAGGGAGAGTCTACGAGCAGTACTTC; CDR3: CASSKDQGRVYEQYF
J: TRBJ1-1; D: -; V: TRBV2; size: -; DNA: TGTGCCAGCAGTGGGGGAGGGAACACTGAAGCTTTCTTT; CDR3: CASSGGGNTEAFF
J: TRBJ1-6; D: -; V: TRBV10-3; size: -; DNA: TGTGCCATCAGTACCGACAGTAATAATTCACCCCTCCACTTT; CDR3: CAISTDSNNSPLHF
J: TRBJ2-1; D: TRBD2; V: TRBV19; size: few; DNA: TGTGCCAGTAGTGCCTGGACTAGCGTGAATGAGCAGTTCTTC; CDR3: CASSAWTSVNEQFF
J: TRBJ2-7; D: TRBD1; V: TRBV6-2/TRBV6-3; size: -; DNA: TGTGCCAGCAGCCTCACAGGGGGAGGCAACGAGCAGTACTTC; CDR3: CASSLTGGGNEQYF
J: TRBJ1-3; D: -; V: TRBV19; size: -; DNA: TGTGCCAGTAGTATCGAGACAAGCTCTGGAAACACCATATATTTT; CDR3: CASSIETSSGNTIYF
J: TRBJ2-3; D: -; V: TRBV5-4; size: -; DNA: TGTGCCAGTCATTTTGCGGGGCGGAATACGCAGTATTTT; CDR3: CASHFAGRNTQYF
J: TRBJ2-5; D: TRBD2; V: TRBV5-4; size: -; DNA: TGTGCCAGCGGATGGCAGCGGGGGGGTTTCCAAGAGACCCAGTACTTC; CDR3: CASGWQRGGFQETQYF
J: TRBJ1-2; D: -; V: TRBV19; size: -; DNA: TGTGCCAGTAGTGCGCGGGGACGCAACTATGGCTACACCTTC; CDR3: CASSARGRNYGYTF
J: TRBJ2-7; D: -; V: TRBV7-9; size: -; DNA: TGTGCCAGCAGCTTATCCGGACAGTACCACGAGCAGTACTTC; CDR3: CASSLSGQYHEQYF
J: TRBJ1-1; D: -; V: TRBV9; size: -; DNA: TGTGCCAGCAGCGTAGTAGCCGATCAGACTGAAGCTTTCTTT; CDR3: CASSVVADQTEAFF
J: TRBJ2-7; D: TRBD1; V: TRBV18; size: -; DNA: TGTGCCAGCTCACCACCAGGGGGCCAGGTCTCCTACGAGCAGTACTTC; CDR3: CASSPPGGQVSYEQYF
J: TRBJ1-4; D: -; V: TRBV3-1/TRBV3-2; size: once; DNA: TGTGCCAGCAGCCAATTTACACCTCGTGCAACTAATGAAAAACTGTTTTTT; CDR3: CASSQFTPRATNEKLFF
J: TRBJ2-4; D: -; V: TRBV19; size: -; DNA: TGTGCCAGTACCACCTTGGGGCAGAAAAACATTCAGTACTTC; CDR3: CASTTLGQKNIQYF
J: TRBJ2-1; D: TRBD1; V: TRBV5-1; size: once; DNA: TGCGCCAGCAGCCCTGAGACAGGGAACTCCTACAATGAGCAGTTCTTC; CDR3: CASSPETGNSYNEQFF
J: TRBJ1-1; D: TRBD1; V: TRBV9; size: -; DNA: TGTGCCAGCAGCGCCTCGGGACAGTCCTCTGGGCCTGAAGCTTTCTTT; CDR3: CASSASGQSSGPEAFF
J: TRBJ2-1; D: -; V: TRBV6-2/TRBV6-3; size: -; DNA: TGTGCCAGCAGTCCGGGACTTAACTACAATGAGCAGTTCTTC; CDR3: CASSPGLNYNEQFF
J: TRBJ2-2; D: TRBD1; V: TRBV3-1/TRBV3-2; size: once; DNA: TGTGCCAGCAGTTACGGACAGGGGAGGTCCGGGGAGCTGTTTTTT; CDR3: CASSYGQGRSGELFF
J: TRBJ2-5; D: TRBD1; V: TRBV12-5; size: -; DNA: TGTGCTAGTGGTTTGGCAGGACAGGGGGAGACCCAGTACTTC; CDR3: CASGLAGQGETQYF
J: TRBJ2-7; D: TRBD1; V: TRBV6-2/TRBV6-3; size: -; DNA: TGTGCCAGCAGTAGAGCCGGGACAGGGGAAAACGAGCAGTACTTC; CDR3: CASSRAGTGENEQYF
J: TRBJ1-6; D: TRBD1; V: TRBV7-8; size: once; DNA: TGTGCCAGCAGCTTATATGACAGGGGGACCAATTCACCCCTCCACTTT; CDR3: CASSLYDRGTNSPLHF
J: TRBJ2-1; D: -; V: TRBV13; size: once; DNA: TGTGCCAGCAGCTTAGGCAGGGTGAATGAGCAGTTCTTC; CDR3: CASSLGRVNEQFF
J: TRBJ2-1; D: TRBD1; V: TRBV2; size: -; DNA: TGTGCCAGCAGGACTGACAGGGGGTTCTACAATGAGCAGTTCTTC; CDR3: CASRTDRGFYNEQFF
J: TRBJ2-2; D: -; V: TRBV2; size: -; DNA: TGTGCCAGCAACCTCGGGAACACCGGGGAGCTGTTTTTT; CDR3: CASNLGNTGELFF
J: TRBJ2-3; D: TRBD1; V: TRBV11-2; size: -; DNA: TGTGCCAGCAGTAGGACAGGGCCAGATACGCAGTATTTT; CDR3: CASSRTGPDTQYF
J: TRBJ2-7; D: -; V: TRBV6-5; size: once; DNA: TGTGCCAGCACTCCGGCGGGCAGCTCCTACGAGCAGTACTTC; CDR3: CASTPAGSSYEQYF
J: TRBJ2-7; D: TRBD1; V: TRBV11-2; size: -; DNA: TGTGCCAGCAGCTTGGACAGGGGGTCCTACGAGCAGTACTTC; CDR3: CASSLDRGSYEQYF
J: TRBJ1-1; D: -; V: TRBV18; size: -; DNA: TGTGCCAGCTCACCATCGCCCGGGGTGAACACTGAAGCTTTCTTT; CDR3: CASSPSPGVNTEAFF
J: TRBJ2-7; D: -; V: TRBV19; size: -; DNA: TGTGCCAGTAGTATAGGCGGGGACAGAGGCTCCTACGAGCAGTACTTC; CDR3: CASSIGGDRGSYEQYF
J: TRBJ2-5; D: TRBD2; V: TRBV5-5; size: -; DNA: TGTGCCAGCAGCTTGGGGGCTGCTGCGGGGGGTTTTCAAGAGACCCAGTACTTC; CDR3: CASSLGAAAGGFQETQYF
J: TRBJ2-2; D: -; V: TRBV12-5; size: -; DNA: TGTGCTAGTGGTGACCGACAGGACGCCACCGGGGAGCTGTTTTTT; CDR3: CASGDRQDATGELFF
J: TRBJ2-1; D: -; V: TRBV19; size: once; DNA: TGTGCCAGTAACAGGGGGGGCCTTTTCAATGAGCAGTTCTTC; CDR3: CASNRGGLFNEQFF
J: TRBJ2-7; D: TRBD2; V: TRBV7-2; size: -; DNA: TGTGCCAGCAGCTTTAGCGGGGGAGGGTACTACGAGCAGTACTTC; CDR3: CASSFSGGGYYEQYF
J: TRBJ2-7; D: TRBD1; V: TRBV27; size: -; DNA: TGTGCCAGCAGTGGGACAGGGGGATCCTACGAGCAGTACTTC; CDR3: CASSGTGGSYEQYF
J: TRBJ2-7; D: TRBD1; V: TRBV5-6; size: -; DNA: TGTGCCAGCAGCTTGTCCTCGACAGGGAAACTCTACGAGCAGTACTTC; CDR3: CASSLSSTGKLYEQYF
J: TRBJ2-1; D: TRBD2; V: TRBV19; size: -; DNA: TGTGCCAGTAGTATAATTCCCCGAGGACTAGCCTACAATGAGCAGTTCTTC; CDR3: CASSIIPRGLAYNEQFF
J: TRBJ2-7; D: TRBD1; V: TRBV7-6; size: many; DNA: TGTGCCAGCAGTGGACAGGGGGTCTACGAGCAGTACTTC; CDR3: CASSGQGVYEQYF